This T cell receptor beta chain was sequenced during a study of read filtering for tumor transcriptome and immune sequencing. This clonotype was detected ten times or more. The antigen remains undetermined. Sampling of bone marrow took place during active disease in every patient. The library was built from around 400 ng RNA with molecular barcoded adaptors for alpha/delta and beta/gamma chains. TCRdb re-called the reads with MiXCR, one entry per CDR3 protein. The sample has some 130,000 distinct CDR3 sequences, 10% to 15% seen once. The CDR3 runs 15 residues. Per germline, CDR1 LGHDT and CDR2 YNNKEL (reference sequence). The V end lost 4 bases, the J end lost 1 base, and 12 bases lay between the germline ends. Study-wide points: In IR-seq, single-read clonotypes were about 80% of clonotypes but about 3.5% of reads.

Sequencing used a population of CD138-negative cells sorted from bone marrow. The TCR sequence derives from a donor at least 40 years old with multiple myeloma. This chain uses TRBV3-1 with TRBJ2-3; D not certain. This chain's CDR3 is CASSRGTVGTDTQYF. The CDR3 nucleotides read TGTGCCAGCAGCCGAGGAACGGTGGGCACAGATACGCAGTATTTT.